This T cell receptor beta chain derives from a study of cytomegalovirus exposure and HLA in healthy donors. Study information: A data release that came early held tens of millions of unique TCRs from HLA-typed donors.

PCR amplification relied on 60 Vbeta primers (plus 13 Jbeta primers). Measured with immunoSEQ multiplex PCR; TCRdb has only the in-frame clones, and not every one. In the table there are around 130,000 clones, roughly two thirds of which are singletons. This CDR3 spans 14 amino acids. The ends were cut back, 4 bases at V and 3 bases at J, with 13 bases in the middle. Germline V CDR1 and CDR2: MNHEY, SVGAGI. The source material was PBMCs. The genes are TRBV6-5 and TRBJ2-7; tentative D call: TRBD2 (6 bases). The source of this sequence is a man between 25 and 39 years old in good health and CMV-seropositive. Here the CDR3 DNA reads TGTGCCAGCAGTTCCGGTGGGGGGTTCTACGAGCAGTACTTC. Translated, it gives CASSSGGGFYEQYF.